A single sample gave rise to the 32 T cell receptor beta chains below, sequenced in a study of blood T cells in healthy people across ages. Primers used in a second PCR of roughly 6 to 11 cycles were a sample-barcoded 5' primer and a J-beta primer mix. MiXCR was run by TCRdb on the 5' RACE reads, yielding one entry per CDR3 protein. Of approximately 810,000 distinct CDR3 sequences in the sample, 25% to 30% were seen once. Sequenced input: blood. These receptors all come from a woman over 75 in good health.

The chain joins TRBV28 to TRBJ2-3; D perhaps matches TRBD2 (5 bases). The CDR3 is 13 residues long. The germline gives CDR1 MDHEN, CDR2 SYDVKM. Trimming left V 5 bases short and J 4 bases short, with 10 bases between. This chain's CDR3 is CASSGGLSDTQYF. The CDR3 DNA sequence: TGTGCCAGCAGTGGCGGACTTTCAGATACGCAGTATTTT.

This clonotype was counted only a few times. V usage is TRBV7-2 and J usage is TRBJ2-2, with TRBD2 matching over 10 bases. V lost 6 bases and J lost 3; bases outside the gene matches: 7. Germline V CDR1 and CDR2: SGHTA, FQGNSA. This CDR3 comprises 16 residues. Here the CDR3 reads CASRRLAGADTGELFF. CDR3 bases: TGTGCCAGCAGAAGGCTAGCGGGGGCTGACACCGGGGAGCTGTTTTTT.

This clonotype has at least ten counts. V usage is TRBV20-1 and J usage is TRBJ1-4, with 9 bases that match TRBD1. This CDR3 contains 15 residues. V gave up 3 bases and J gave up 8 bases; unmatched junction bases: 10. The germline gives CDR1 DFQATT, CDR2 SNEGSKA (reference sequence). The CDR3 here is CSASDTGGAREKLFF. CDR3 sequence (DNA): TGCAGTGCTAGTGATACAGGGGGCGCAAGGGAAAAACTGTTTTTT.

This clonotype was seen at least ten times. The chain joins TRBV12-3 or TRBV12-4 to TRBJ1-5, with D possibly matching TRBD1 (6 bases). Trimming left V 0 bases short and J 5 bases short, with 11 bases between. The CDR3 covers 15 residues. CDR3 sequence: CASSLAGAKYQPQHF. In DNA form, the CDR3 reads TGTGCCAGCAGTTTAGCGGGGGCGAAGTATCAGCCCCAGCATTTT.

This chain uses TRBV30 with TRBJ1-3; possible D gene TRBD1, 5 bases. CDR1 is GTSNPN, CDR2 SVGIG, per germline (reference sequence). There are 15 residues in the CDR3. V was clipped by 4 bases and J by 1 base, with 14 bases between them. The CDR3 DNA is TGTGCCTGGACATGGGACGCGGATTCTGGAAACACCATATATTTT. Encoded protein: CAWTWDADSGNTIYF. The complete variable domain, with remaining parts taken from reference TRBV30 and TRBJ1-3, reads SQTIHQWPATLVQPVGSPLSLECTVEGTSNPNLYWYRQAAGRGLQLLFYSVGIGQISSEVPQNLSASRPQDRQFILSSKKLLLSDSGFYLCAWTWDADSGNTIYFGEGSWLTVV.

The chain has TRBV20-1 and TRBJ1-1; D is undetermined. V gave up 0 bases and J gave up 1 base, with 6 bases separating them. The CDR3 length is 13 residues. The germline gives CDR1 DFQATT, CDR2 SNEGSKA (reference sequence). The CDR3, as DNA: TGCAGTGCTAGAGATCTCCGGAACACTGAAGCTTTCTTT. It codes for CSARDLRNTEAFF.

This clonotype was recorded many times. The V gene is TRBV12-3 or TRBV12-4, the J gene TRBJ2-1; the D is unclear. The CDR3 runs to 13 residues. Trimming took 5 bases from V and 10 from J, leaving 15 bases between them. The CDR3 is CASSGPPDGEQFF. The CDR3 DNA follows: TGTGCCAGCAGTGGACCCCCCGATGGGGAGCAGTTCTTC.

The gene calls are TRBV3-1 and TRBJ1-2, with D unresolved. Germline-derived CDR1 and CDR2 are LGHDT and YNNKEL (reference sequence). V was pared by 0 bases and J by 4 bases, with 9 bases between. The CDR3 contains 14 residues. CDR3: CASSQEVRSYGYTF. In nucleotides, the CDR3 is TGTGCCAGCAGCCAAGAGGTCAGGTCCTATGGCTACACCTTC.

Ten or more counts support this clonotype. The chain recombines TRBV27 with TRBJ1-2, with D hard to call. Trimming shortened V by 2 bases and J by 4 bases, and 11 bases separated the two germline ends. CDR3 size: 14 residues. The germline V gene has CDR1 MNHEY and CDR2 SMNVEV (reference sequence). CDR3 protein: CASSLELSRYGYTF. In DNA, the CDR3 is TGTGCCAGCAGTTTAGAGTTGAGTCGCTATGGCTACACCTTC.

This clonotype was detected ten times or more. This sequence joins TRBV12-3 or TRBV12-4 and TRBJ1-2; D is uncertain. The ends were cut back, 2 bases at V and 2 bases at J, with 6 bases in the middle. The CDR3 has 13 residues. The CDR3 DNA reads TGTGCCAGCAGTTTAAGTGACAACTATGGCTACACCTTC. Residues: CASSLSDNYGYTF.

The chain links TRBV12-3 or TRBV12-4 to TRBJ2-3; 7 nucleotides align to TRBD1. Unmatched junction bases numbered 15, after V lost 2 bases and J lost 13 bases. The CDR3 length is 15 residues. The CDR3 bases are TGTGCCAGCAGTTTAAAGGGTTTCGGGACAGATGCGGAGTATTTT. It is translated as CASSLKGFGTDAEYF.

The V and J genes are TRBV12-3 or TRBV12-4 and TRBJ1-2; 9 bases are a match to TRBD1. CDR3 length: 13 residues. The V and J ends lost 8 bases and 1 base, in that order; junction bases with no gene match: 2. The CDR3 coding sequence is TGTGCCAGCGGACAGGGGCTTAACTATGGCTACACCTTC. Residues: CASGQGLNYGYTF.

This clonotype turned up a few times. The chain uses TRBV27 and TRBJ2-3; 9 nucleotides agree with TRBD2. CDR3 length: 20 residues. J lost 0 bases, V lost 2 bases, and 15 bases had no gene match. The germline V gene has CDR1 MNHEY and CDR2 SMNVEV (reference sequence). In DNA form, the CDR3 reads TGTGCCAGCAGTTTAAGGGGCGGGAGGGCCGTGGTGTCAAGCACAGATACGCAGTATTTT. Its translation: CASSLRGGRAVVSSTDTQYF.

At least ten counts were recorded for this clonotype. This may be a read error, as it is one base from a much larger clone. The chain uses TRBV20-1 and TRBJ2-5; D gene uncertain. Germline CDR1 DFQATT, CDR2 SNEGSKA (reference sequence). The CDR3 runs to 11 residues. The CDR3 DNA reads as TGCAGGGCTAGAGATGGGGAGACCCAGTACTTC. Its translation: CRARDGETQYF.

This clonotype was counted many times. CDR3 sequence reads: CASRQYPYNSPLHF. In DNA, the CDR3 is TGTGCCAGCAGGCAATACCCCTATAATTCACCCCTCCACTTT. J is TRBJ1-6 and V is TRBV27; D gene ambiguous. The CDR3 sequence is 14 residues long. CDR1 is MNHEY and CDR2 is SMNVEV in the germline V gene (reference sequence). The V end lost 6 bases, the J end lost 2 bases, and 8 bases lay between the germline ends.

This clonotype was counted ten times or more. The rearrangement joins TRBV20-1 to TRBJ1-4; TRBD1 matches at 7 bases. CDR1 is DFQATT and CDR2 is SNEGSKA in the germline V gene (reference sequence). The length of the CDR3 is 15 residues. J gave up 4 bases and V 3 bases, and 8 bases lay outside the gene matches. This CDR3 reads CSASRMTGINEKLFF. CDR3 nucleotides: TGCAGTGCTAGTAGGATGACAGGGATTAATGAAAAACTGTTTTTT.

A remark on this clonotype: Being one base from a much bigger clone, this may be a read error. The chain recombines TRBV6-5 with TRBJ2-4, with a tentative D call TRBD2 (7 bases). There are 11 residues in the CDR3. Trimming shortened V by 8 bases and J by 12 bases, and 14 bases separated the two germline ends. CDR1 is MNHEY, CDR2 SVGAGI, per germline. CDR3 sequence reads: CASGTRGAQYF. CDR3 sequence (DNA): TGTGCCAGCGGTACACGGGGGGCTCAGTACTTC.

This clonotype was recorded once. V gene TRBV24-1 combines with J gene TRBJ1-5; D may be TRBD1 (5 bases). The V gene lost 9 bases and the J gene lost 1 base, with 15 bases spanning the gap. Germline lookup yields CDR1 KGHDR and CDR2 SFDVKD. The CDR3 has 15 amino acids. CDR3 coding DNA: TGTGCCACCGGTTGGGGGGGGGAAAGCAATCAGCCCCAGCATTTT. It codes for CATGWGGESNQPQHF.

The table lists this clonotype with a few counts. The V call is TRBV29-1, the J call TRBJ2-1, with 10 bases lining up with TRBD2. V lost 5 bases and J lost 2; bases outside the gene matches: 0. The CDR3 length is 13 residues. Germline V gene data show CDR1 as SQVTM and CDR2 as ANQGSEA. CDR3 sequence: CSVSGRAYNEQFF. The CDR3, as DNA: TGCAGCGTTAGCGGGAGGGCCTACAATGAGCAGTTCTTC.

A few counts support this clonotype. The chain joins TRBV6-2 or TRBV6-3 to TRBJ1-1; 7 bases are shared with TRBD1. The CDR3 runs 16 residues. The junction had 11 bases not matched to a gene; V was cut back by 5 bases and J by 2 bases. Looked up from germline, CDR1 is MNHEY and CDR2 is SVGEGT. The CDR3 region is CASSRPDDRVNTEAFF. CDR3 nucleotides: TGTGCCAGCAGTCGGCCCGACGACAGGGTAAACACTGAAGCTTTCTTT.

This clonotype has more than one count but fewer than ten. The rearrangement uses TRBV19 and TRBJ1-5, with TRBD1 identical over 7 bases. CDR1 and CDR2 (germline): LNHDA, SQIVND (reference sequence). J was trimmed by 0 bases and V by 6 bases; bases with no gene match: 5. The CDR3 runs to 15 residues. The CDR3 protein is CASSRGFHSNQPQHF. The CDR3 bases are TGTGCCAGTAGCAGGGGGTTTCATAGCAATCAGCCCCAGCATTTT.

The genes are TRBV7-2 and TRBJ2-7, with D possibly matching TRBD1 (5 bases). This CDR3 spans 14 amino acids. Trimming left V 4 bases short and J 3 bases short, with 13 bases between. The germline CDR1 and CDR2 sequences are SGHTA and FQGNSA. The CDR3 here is CASSSTVTHYEQYF. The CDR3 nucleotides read TGTGCCAGCAGCTCGACAGTGACTCACTACGAGCAGTACTTC.

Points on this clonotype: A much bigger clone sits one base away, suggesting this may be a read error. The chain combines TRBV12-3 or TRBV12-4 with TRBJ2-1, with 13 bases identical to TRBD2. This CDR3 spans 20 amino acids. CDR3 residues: CASRKGLAGEQTDYYNEQVF. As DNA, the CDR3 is TGTGCCAGCAGAAAAGGACTAGCGGGGGAACAAACCGACTACTACAATGAGCAGGTCTTC.

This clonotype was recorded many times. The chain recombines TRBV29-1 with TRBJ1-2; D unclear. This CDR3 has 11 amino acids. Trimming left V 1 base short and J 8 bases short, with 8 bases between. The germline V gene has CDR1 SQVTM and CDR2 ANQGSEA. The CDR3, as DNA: TGCAGCGTTGAAGTGGGAGGGGGCTACACCTTC. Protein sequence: CSVEVGGGYTF.

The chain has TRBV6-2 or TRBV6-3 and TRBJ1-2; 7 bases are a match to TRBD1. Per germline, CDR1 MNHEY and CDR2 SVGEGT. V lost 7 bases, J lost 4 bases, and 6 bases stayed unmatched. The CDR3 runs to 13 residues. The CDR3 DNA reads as TGTGCCAGCAAATTGGGGACAGCCTATGGCTACACCTTC. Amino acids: CASKLGTAYGYTF.

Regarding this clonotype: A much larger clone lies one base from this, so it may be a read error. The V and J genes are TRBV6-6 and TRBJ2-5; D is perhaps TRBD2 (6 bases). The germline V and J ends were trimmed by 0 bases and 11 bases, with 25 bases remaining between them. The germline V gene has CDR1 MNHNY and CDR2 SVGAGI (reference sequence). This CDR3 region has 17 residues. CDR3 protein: CASSYSSMLGGNNEQYF. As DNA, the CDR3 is TGTGCCAGCAGTTACTCGAGCATGCTGGGGGGTAACAATGAGCAGTACTTC.

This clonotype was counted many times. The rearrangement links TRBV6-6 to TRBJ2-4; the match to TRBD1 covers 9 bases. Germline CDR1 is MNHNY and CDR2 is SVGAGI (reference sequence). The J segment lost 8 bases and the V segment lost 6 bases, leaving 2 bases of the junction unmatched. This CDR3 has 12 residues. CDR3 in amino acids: CASSRQGDIQYF. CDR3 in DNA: TGTGCCAGCAGCCGACAGGGGGACATTCAGTACTTC.

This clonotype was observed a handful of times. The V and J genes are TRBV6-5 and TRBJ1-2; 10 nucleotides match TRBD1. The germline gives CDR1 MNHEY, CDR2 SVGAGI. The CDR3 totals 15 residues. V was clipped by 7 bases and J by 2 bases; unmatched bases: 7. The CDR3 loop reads CASNQGQGLNYGYTF. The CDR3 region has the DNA TGTGCCAGCAACCAGGGACAGGGGTTAAACTATGGCTACACCTTC.

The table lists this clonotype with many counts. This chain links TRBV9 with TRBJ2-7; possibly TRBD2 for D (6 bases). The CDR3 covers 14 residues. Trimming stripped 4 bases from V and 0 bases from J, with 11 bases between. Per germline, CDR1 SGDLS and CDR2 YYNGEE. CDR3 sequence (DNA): TGTGCCAGCAGCTCCGGGGGTCTCTCCTACGAGCAGTACTTC. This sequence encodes CASSSGGLSYEQYF.

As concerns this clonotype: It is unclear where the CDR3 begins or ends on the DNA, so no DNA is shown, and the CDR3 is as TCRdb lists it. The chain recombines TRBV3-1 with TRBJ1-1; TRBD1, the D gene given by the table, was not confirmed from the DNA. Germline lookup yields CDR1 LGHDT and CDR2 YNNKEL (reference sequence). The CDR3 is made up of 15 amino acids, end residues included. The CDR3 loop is CASSQLVGPGTGAFF.

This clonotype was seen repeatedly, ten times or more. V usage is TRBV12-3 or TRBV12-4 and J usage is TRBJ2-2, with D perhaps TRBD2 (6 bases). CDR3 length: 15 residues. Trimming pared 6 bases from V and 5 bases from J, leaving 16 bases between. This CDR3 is CASSRWGEDTGELFF. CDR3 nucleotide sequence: TGTGCCAGCAGCCGCTGGGGGGAGGATACCGGGGAGCTGTTTTTT.

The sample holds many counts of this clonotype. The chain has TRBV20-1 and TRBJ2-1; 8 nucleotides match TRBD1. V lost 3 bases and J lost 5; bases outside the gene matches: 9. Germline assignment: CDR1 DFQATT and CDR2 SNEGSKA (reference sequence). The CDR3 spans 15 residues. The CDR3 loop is CSARTTGRGHNEQFF. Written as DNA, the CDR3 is TGCAGTGCTAGGACTACCGGCAGGGGGCACAATGAGCAGTTCTTC.